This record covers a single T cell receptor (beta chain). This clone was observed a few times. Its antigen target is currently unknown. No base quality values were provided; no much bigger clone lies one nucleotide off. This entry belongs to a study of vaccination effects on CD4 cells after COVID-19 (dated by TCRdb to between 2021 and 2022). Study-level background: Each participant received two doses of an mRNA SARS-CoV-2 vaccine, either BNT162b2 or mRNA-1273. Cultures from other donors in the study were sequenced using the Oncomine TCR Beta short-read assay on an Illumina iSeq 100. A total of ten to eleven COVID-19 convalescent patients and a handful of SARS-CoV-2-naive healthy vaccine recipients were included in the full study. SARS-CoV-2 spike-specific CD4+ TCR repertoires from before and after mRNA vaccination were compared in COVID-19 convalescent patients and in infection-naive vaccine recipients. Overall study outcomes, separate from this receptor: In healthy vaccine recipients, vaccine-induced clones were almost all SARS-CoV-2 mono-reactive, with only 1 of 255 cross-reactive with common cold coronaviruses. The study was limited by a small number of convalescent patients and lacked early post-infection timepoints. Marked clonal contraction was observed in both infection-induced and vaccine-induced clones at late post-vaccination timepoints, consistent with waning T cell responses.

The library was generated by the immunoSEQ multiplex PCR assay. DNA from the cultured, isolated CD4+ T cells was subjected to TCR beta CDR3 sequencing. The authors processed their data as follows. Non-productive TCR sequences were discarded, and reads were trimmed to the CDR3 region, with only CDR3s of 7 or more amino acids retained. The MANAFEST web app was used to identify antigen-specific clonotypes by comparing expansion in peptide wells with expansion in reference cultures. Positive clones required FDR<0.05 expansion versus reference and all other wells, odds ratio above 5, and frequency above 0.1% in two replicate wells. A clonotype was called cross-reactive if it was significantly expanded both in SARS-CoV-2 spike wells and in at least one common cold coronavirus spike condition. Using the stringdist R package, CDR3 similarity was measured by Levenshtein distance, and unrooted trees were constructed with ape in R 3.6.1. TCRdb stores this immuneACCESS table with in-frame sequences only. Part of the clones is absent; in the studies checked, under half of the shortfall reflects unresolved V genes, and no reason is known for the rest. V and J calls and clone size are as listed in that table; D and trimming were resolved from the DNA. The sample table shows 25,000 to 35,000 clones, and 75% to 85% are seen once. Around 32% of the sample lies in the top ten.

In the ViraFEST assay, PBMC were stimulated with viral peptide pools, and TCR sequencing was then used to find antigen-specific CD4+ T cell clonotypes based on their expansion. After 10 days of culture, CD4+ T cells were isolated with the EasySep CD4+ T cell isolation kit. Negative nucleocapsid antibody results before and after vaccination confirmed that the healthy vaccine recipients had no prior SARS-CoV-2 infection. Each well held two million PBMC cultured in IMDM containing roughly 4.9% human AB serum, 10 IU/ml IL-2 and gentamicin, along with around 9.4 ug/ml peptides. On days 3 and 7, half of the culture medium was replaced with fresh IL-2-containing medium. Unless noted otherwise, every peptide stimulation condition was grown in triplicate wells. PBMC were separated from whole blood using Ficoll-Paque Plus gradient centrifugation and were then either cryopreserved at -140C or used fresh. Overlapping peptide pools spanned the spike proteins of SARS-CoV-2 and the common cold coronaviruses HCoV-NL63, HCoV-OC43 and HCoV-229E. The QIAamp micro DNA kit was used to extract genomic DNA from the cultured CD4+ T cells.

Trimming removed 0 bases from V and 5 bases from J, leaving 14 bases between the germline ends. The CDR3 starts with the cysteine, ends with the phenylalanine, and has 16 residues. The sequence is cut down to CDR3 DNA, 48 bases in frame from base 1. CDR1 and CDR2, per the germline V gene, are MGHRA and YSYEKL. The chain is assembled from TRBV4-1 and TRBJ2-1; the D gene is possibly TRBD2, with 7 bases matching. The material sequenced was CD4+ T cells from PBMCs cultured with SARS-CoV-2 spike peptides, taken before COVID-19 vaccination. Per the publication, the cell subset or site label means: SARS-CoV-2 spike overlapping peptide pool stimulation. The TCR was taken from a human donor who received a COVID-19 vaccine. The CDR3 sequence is CASSQEGRGGDNEQFF. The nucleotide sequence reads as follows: TGCGCCAGCAGCCAAGAAGGGAGGGGGGGCGACAATGAGCAGTTCTTC.